This record concerns one T cell receptor beta chain sequence. This entry comes from a study of blood T cell repertoires in COVID-19. This CDR3 is built from 13 residues. Profiled with immunoSEQ multiplex PCR; TCRdb holds only in-frame clones, not every one. The sample has about 160,000 clones, 70% to 90% seen once. The chain has TRBV21-1 and TRBJ1-1. TRBV21-1 is marked as a pseudogene. Material for sequencing was peripheral blood. This sequence originates from a human donor in a cohort sampled during active COVID-19. The CDR3 coding sequence is TGTGCCAGCAGCAAAGGAGGGGACTTGGAAGCTTTCTTT. Translated: CASSKGGDLEAFF.